Following are 26 T cell receptor beta chains from one sample sequenced in a study of graft-versus-host responses after intestinal transplantation. Clones were sequenced by immunoSEQ multiplex PCR, and TCRdb holds only the in-frame ones, with some missing. Of some 90,000 clones listed, roughly 90% are singletons. Their recognized antigens are unknown. The material was unstimulated CD4+ T cells sorted from spleen or lymph node cells, obtained before intestinal transplant. These receptors all stem from a human donor who received an intestinal transplant.

The chain joins TRBV9 to TRBJ1-2; D not certain. The CDR3 is 13 amino acids. Trimming cost V 2 bases and J 6 bases, with 11 bases left between them. Germline CDR1 SGDLS, CDR2 YYNGEE. The CDR3: CASSVEYLDGYTF. The CDR3 DNA sequence: TGTGCCAGCAGCGTGGAGTACCTGGATGGCTACACCTTC.

This clone was found a few times. The chain is built from TRBV9 and TRBJ1-4, with TRBD1 matching over 7 bases. Germline V gives CDR1 SGDLS, CDR2 YYNGEE. This CDR3 has 15 residues. With 0 bases clipped from V and 6 bases from J, the junction kept 5 bases outside the gene matches. CDR3 coding DNA: TGTGCCAGCAGCGTAGAGGGACAGCCTTATGAAAAACTGTTTTTT. Its protein product is CASSVEGQPYEKLFF.

This CDR3 reads CASSLVAQGYGYTF. CDR3 bases: TGCGCCAGCAGCTTGGTAGCCCAGGGCTATGGCTACACCTTC. The chain is built from TRBV5-1 and TRBJ1-2; weak D call: TRBD1 (5 bases). The CDR3 has 14 amino acids. From germline, CDR1 is SGHRS and CDR2 YFSETQ. Deletions cut 0 bases from V and 4 bases from J, with 10 bases between.

The chain is built from TRBV10-3 and TRBJ1-1; TRBD1 matches at 7 bases. The germline CDR1 and CDR2 sequences are ENHRY and SYGVKD. The CDR3 has 13 residues. J lost 7 bases, V lost 4 bases, and 6 bases had no gene match. In DNA, the CDR3 is TGTGCCATCAGTGGGACAGGCCCAGGTGAAGCTTTCTTT. Protein product: CAISGTGPGEAFF.

This chain connects TRBV12-5 to TRBJ1-2; TRBD1 matches at 7 bases. J gave up 8 bases and V 0 bases, and 27 bases lay outside the gene matches. Looked up from germline, CDR1 is LGHNT and CDR2 is FRNRAP. This CDR3 has 21 amino acids. The CDR3 coding sequence is TGTGCTAGTGGTTTGGTTCGATTGGCCGACAGGGCGGAATATATCCCCGGGGGCTACACCTTC. Translation: CASGLVRLADRAEYIPGGYTF.

V is TRBV7-3 and J is TRBJ2-5; TRBD2 is a possible D gene (5 bases). The V and J ends lost 2 bases and 5 bases respectively, with 18 bases between them. Germline assignment: CDR1 SGHTA and CDR2 FQGTGA. The CDR3 is made up of 16 amino acids. CDR3 amino acids: CASSLGGTQRRETQYF. As DNA, the CDR3 is TGTGCCAGCAGCTTAGGAGGAACCCAAAGGCGGGAGACCCAGTACTTC.

This chain uses TRBV5-6 with TRBJ1-4; D not certain. The V and J ends lost 4 bases and 9 bases respectively, with 22 bases between them. The CDR3 extends over 16 amino acids. Germline V gene data show CDR1 as SGHDT and CDR2 as YYEEEE. The DNA of the CDR3 is TGTGCCAGCAGCCGCACTGGGGAGCTGATTCAACAAAAACTGTTTTTT. The encoded protein is CASSRTGELIQQKLFF.

Here the CDR3 reads CASSVDGGAGPYEQYF. The CDR3 DNA follows: TGTGCCAGCAGCGTAGATGGTGGGGCGGGGCCCTACGAGCAGTACTTC. The chain has TRBV9 and TRBJ2-7; maybe TRBD2 (6 bases). This CDR3 contains 16 residues. Trimming took off 0 bases at V and 2 bases at J, with 15 bases between the two ends. Per the germline V gene, CDR1 is SGDLS and CDR2 is YYNGEE.

This clone was picked up a small number of times. V usage is TRBV6-5 and J usage is TRBJ2-7; weak D call: TRBD1 (5 bases). V shed 0 bases and J shed 5 bases, with 11 bases lying between them. This CDR3 has 14 amino acids. Germline CDR1 and CDR2: MNHEY and SVGAGI. The CDR3 protein is CASSYSGRVNEQYF. CDR3 sequence (DNA): TGTGCCAGCAGTTACTCGGGCAGGGTAAACGAGCAGTACTTC.

This chain joins TRBV9 and TRBJ2-5; D might be TRBD1 (5 bases). CDR1 is SGDLS, CDR2 YYNGEE, per germline. This CDR3 has 14 amino acids. Deletions cut 0 bases from V and 2 bases from J, with 8 bases between. The CDR3 region is CASSVGGAQETQYF. The CDR3, as DNA: TGTGCCAGCAGCGTAGGTGGGGCACAAGAGACCCAGTACTTC. Filled out from reference TRBV9 and TRBJ2-5, the complete variable domain reads DSGVTQTPKHLITATGQRVTLRCSPRSGDLSVYWYQQSLDQGLQFLIQYYNGEERAKGNILERFSAQQFPDLHSELNLSSLELGDSALYFCASSVGGAQETQYFGPGTRLLVL.

V is TRBV5-1 and J is TRBJ2-7; D may be TRBD1 (6 bases). Trimming left V 5 bases short and J 2 bases short, with 17 bases between. This CDR3 has 15 amino acids. Germline CDR1 is SGHRS and CDR2 is YFSETQ. The CDR3 DNA reads as TGCGCCAGCAGACCCCACAGGGATTTAGCCTACGAGCAGTACTTC. Its translation: CASRPHRDLAYEQYF.

V and J are TRBV11-2 and TRBJ1-6, with 7 bases that match TRBD1. The ends lost 4 bases at V and 5 bases at J; junction bases unmatched: 5. Germline V gives CDR1 SGHAT, CDR2 FQNNGV. This CDR3 is 15 amino acids long. CDR3 region: CASSSTGWNNSPLHF. As DNA, the CDR3 is TGTGCCAGCAGCTCGACAGGGTGGAATAATTCACCCCTCCACTTT. Full variable domain (missing parts from reference TRBV11-2 and TRBJ1-6): EAGVAQSPRYKIIEKRQSVAFWCNPISGHATLYWYQQILGQGPKLLIQFQNNGVVDDSQLPKDRFSAERLKGVDSTLKIQPAKLEDSAVYLCASSSTGWNNSPLHFGNGTRLTVT.

This chain connects TRBV5-1 to TRBJ2-5, with D perhaps TRBD2 (7 bases). The CDR3 is made up of 15 amino acids. The germline V and J ends were trimmed by 1 base and 5 bases, with 15 bases remaining between them. Per the germline V gene, CDR1 is SGHRS and CDR2 is YFSETQ. CDR3 DNA sequence: TGCGCCAGCAGCTTGAATTGGGGGGGCGGTGAGACCCAGTACTTC. It yields the protein CASSLNWGGGETQYF.

The chain has TRBV5-6 and TRBJ1-2; 7 positions agree with TRBD1. The CDR3 runs to 15 residues. The V segment lost 4 bases and the J segment 4 bases; nucleotides outside the gene matches: 10. Looked up from germline, CDR1 is SGHDT and CDR2 is YYEEEE. CDR3 DNA sequence: TGTGCCAGCAGCGCACGCCGGGACAGACCCTATGGCTACACCTTC. Its protein is CASSARRDRPYGYTF.

The chain has TRBV5-1 and TRBJ2-1; 12 bases are a match to TRBD2. After removal of 4 bases from V and 5 bases from J, the junction contained 4 bases not matched to a gene. CDR1 is SGHRS and CDR2 is YFSETQ in the germline V gene. This CDR3 is built from 15 residues. In nucleotides, the CDR3 is TGCGCCAGCAGCCCAAGGACTAGCGGGAACAATGAGCAGTTCTTC. Its protein product is CASSPRTSGNNEQFF.

The rearrangement links TRBV6-6 to TRBJ1-2; D not resolved. The germline V and J ends were trimmed by 2 bases and 2 bases, with 6 bases remaining between them. The CDR3 extends over 13 amino acids. Germline-derived CDR1 and CDR2 are MNHNY and SVGAGI (reference sequence). The DNA of the CDR3 is TGTGCCAGCAGTTACGGCCTGAACTATGGCTACACCTTC. It translates to CASSYGLNYGYTF.

This clone was seen more than once but under ten times. The chain links TRBV6-5 to TRBJ2-7; 9 nucleotides agree with TRBD2. CDR3 size: 14 residues. Germline V gene lookup returns CDR1 MNHEY and CDR2 SVGAGI. V lost 2 bases to trimming and J lost 4 bases; unmatched junction nucleotides: 3. The CDR3 protein is CASSYLAGMYEQYF. DNA for the CDR3: TGTGCCAGCAGTTACCTAGCGGGGATGTACGAGCAGTACTTC.

The rearrangement joins TRBV27 to TRBJ1-4, with a tentative D call TRBD1 (5 bases). With 2 bases removed from V and 7 bases from J, the gap between germline ends came to 8 bases. Germline V gene lookup returns CDR1 MNHEY and CDR2 SMNVEV (reference sequence). The CDR3 has 13 residues. For the CDR3, the DNA is TGTGCCAGCAGTTTACAGGGCACTGAAAAACTGTTTTTT. Protein sequence: CASSLQGTEKLFF.

The V gene is TRBV10-2, the J gene TRBJ2-7; 7 positions agree with TRBD2. The V gene's germline CDR1 is WSHSY and CDR2 SAAADI. CDR3 length equals 18 residues. V lost 4 bases and J lost 6; bases outside the gene matches: 21. This chain's CDR3 is CASSGGGLIPPSPSEQYF. CDR3 DNA: TGCGCCAGCAGTGGCGGGGGATTAATTCCTCCTAGTCCTTCCGAGCAGTACTTC.

The chain combines TRBV6-6 with TRBJ1-2; tentatively, D is TRBD1 (6 bases). The CDR3 contains 13 residues. Per germline, CDR1 MNHNY and CDR2 SVGAGI (reference sequence). V was shortened by 5 bases and J by 6 bases, with 13 bases between the two germline ends. In nucleotides, the CDR3 is TGTGCCAGCAGTCCCCGGGACATCCATGGCTACACCTTC. The encoded protein is CASSPRDIHGYTF.

This clone was observed a single time. V gene TRBV2 combines with J gene TRBJ1-1; D call uncertain. This CDR3 contains 13 residues. V lost 8 bases, J lost 0 bases, and 10 bases lay in between. The germline CDR1 and CDR2 sequences are SNHLY and FYNNEI. This CDR3 reads CASHREMNTEAFF. CDR3 DNA: TGTGCCAGCCATAGGGAGATGAACACTGAAGCTTTCTTT.

To note about this clone: An end of the junction differs from the germline gene, which may be a read error. The chain joins TRBV7-7 to TRBJ2-2; 13 nucleotides line up with TRBD2. CDR1 is SSHAT, CDR2 FNYEAQ, per germline (reference sequence). The CDR3 is made up of 18 amino acids. In nucleotides, the CDR3 is TGTGCTAGCAGCTCGAGACTAGCGGGAGGATCGAACACCGGGGAGCTGTTTTTT. Its translation is CASSSRLAGGSNTGELFF. Drawing the rest from reference TRBV7-7 and TRBJ2-2, the complete variable domain is GAGVSQSPRYKVTKRGQDVTLRCDPISSHATLYWYQQALGQGPEFLTYFNYEAQPDKSGLPSDRFSAERPEGSISTLTIQRTEQRDSAMYRCASSSRLAGGSNTGELFFGEGSRLTVL.

This clone was seen more than once but under ten times. This chain links TRBV10-2 with TRBJ2-7, with D unresolved. Trimming shortened V by 6 bases and J by 4 bases, and 10 bases separated the two germline ends. The CDR3 runs to 12 residues. Germline lookup yields CDR1 WSHSY and CDR2 SAAADI. The CDR3 bases are TGCGCCAGCAGGTACGACAAGTACGAGCAGTACTTC. It translates to CASRYDKYEQYF.

The genes are TRBV6-1 and TRBJ1-5, with a possible D match to TRBD1 (6 bases). From germline, CDR1 is MNHNS and CDR2 SASEGT. Deletions cut 0 bases from V and 7 bases from J, with 7 bases between. The CDR3 totals 13 residues. The CDR3 nucleotides are TGTGCCAGCAGTGAAGCCCAGGGGCAGCCCCAGCATTTT. This encodes CASSEAQGQPQHF.

Only one count was recorded for this clone. The CDR3: CASSIGQGWNQPQHF. The DNA for the CDR3 is TGTGCCAGTAGTATAGGTCAGGGTTGGAATCAGCCCCAGCATTTT. The V gene is TRBV19, the J gene TRBJ1-5; maybe TRBD1 (5 bases). This CDR3 contains 15 residues. Per the germline V gene, CDR1 is LNHDA and CDR2 is SQIVND (reference sequence). V was trimmed by 1 base and J by 4 bases, leaving 11 bases between them.

In this sample, this clone turned up once. The chain employs TRBV7-3 and TRBJ2-1; TRBD2 might be the D (5 bases). Germline values: CDR1 SGHTA, CDR2 FQGTGA. There are 13 residues in the CDR3. Between the trimmed V and J ends, which lost 9 bases and 7 bases, there was a span of 16 bases. The CDR3: CASRPDGGNEQFF. The CDR3 nucleotides read TGTGCCAGTCGTCCGGATGGAGGAAATGAGCAGTTCTTC.